The text below deals with one TCR beta chain. Trimming shortened V by 5 bases and J by 0 bases, and 10 bases separated the two germline ends. CDR1 is SGHNT, CDR2 YENEEA, per germline. The CDR3 covers 15 residues. The data stem from a study of blood T cell repertoires in COVID-19. In the study overall: The United States, Italy and Spain were the sources of the acute and convalescent COVID-19 samples. In each case, the material was cDNA or gDNA derived from T cells, B-cell-depleted T cells, or PBMCs.

This table comes from immunoSEQ multiplex PCR, and its TCRdb copy is limited to in-frame clones, with some not included. This repertoire shows some 260,000 clones, roughly 87% found once; its top ten account for about 3%. The chain joins TRBV11-3 to TRBJ2-2; perhaps TRBD2 as D (5 bases). The TCR sequence derives from a man between 18 and 35 years old with active or convalescent COVID-19. The material sequenced was peripheral blood. In nucleotides, the CDR3 is TGTGCCAGCAGCAACCGGGGATCGAACACCGGGGAGCTGTTTTTT. Translated, it gives CASSNRGSNTGELFF.